The present entry profiles one TCR beta chain with its context. Its target is not known. This sample is drawn from a study of neoadjuvant nivolumab and ipilimumab in lung cancer. On the study more broadly: The combination arm added day-1 ipilimumab 1 mg/kg to nivolumab 3 mg/kg on days 1, 15, 29.

TCRdb's copy holds only in-frame clones and misses some; the assay was immunoSEQ multiplex PCR. The data show roughly 19,000 clones, roughly three quarters seen once. Study findings and constraints: Resected tumors had greater TCR richness and clonality than uninvolved lung. A small number of samples were TCR sequenced. Blood richness before therapy tracked richness in tumors resected after neoadjuvant therapy.

The sequences come from tumor tissue, collected after neoadjuvant nivolumab, alone or with ipilimumab, at or shortly before surgery. The TCR was taken from an adult with non-small cell lung cancer.

CDR3 region: CASSLKLLSDRVHEQYF. CDR3 sequence (DNA): TGTGCCAGCAGCTTAAAATTACTGTCGGACAGGGTCCACGAGCAGTACTTC. The gene calls are TRBV13 and TRBJ2-7; 8 nucleotides agree with TRBD1. In germline, CDR1 is PRHDT, CDR2 FYEKMQ (reference sequence). Unmatched junction bases numbered 14, after V lost 2 bases and J lost 5 bases. The CDR3 extends over 17 amino acids.